This T cell receptor (beta chain) comes out of a study of T cells in Graves' hyperthyroidism and ophthalmopathy. There are many counts of this clonotype. Authors of the study amplified TCR beta CDR3 regions from RNA transcripts. First-round RT-PCR with HTBI primers amplified the TCR CDR3 region. Each CDR3 protein gets one entry after TCRdb re-called the multiplex PCR reads with MiXCR. This table has more than 300,000 distinct CDR3 sequences, approximately 15% appearing once. Germline V CDR1 and CDR2: SGHAT, FQDESV (reference sequence). This CDR3 has 14 residues. V shed 3 bases and J shed 0 bases, with 8 bases lying between them.

The sequence was collected from a woman aged 30 to 39 with Graves' hyperthyroidism. The chain combines TRBV11-1 with TRBJ1-1; D not certain. Sample: blood. The CDR3 here is CASSLSSLNTEAFF. Written as DNA, the CDR3 is TGTGCCAGCAGCTTGAGCAGCTTGAACACTGAAGCTTTCTTT. Full variable domain (remainder filled in from reference TRBV11-1 and TRBJ1-1): EAEVAQSPRYKITEKSQAVAFWCDPISGHATLYWYRQILGQGPELLVQFQDESVVDDSQLPKDRFSAERLKGVDSTLKIQPAELGDSAMYLCASSLSSLNTEAFFGQGTRLTVV.